Shown below are 26 T cell receptor beta chains from a single sample sequenced in a study of PD-L1 blockade in urothelial cancer. Method: immunoSEQ multiplex PCR; TCRdb's copy keeps in-frame clones and lacks some. The sample yields more than 35,000 clones, approximately 92% seen once. The sample in question was PBMCs, obtained around atezolizumab (anti-PD-L1) treatment. The receptor set was obtained from a man between 65 and 85 years old with urothelial cancer.

This clone appeared a single time. This chain links TRBV4-1 with TRBJ2-1, with 13 bases matching TRBD2. V trimming: 0 bases; J trimming: 12 bases; junction bases outside the gene matches: 5. Germline values: CDR1 MGHRA, CDR2 YSYEKL. This CDR3 has 15 amino acids. For the CDR3, the DNA is TGCGCCAGCAGCCAAGATTTGGGACTAGCGGGATCGCAGTTCTTC. This codes for CASSQDLGLAGSQFF.

The gene calls are TRBV5-1 and TRBJ2-3; TRBD2 matches 11 bases. This CDR3 has 17 amino acids. After removal of 4 bases from V and 6 bases from J, the junction contained 13 bases not matched to a gene. Germline V gene data show CDR1 as SGHRS and CDR2 as YFSETQ. For the CDR3, the DNA is TGCGCCAGCAGCCCTACTAGCGGGAGTCAGGCCTCGGATACGCAGTATTTT. Amino acids: CASSPTSGSQASDTQYF.

V usage is TRBV7-3 and J usage is TRBJ1-2, with D unresolved. From germline, CDR1 is SGHTA and CDR2 FQGTGA. This CDR3 has 15 amino acids. Trimming took off 5 bases at V and 7 bases at J, with 20 bases between the two ends. In DNA, the CDR3 is TGTGCCAGCAGCCCCTCAGGCCATACCCGGGGTGGCTACACCTTC. As protein: CASSPSGHTRGGYTF.

The table lists this clone with a count of one. The chain couples TRBV28 to TRBJ1-2; 9 nucleotides agree with TRBD1. Germline V gives CDR1 MDHEN, CDR2 SYDVKM. The CDR3 length is 14 residues. V shed 4 bases, J shed 4 bases, and the junction held 4 bases outside the gene matches. Here the CDR3 reads CASSYGQGSYGYTF. The CDR3 DNA sequence: TGTGCCAGCAGTTACGGACAGGGGAGCTATGGCTACACCTTC.

The chain is built from TRBV7-9 and TRBJ2-7; 7 bases are a match to TRBD2. The CDR3 length is 13 residues. CDR1 is SEHNR and CDR2 is FQNEAQ in the germline V gene (reference sequence). The ends lost 5 bases at V and 6 bases at J; junction bases unmatched: 7. CDR3 amino acids: CASSPGLVFEQYF. DNA for the CDR3: TGTGCCAGCAGCCCTGGACTAGTGTTCGAGCAGTACTTC.

The chain combines TRBV15 with TRBJ2-6; perhaps TRBD1 as D (5 bases). The CDR3 loop spans 18 amino acids. V was pared by 3 bases and J by 0 bases, with 15 bases between. Germline-derived CDR1 and CDR2 are LNHNV and YYDKDF (reference sequence). Written as DNA, the CDR3 is TGTGCCACCAGCAGTGGGGCAGGGCAGAGCTCTGGGGCCAACGTCCTGACTTTC. Its protein product is CATSSGAGQSSGANVLTF.

The CDR3 sequence is CASEDRVSYEQYF. The CDR3 nucleotides read TGTGCCAGCGAAGACAGGGTCTCCTACGAGCAGTACTTC. V gene TRBV28 combines with J gene TRBJ2-7, with TRBD1 matching 7 bases. Looked up from germline, CDR1 is MDHEN and CDR2 is SYDVKM. The J segment lost 0 bases and the V segment lost 8 bases, leaving 4 bases of the junction unmatched. The CDR3 loop spans 13 amino acids.

The chain has TRBV9 and TRBJ1-4; possible D gene TRBD1, 6 bases. CDR1 and CDR2 from the germline V gene are SGDLS and YYNGEE. This CDR3 has 15 residues. Trimming stripped 0 bases from V and 7 bases from J, with 13 bases between. The CDR3 sequence: CASSVVDSLGEKLFF. CDR3 DNA sequence: TGTGCCAGCAGCGTAGTGGACAGCTTGGGTGAAAAACTGTTTTTT.

The chain couples TRBV5-1 to TRBJ2-2; D remains unclear. Germline CDR1 SGHRS, CDR2 YFSETQ. V was pared by 4 bases and J by 2 bases, with 12 bases between. This CDR3 is built from 15 residues. CDR3 DNA sequence: TGCGCCAGCAGCGTAGGCGGAGCTAACACCGGGGAGCTGTTTTTT. This sequence encodes CASSVGGANTGELFF.

This chain uses TRBV30 with TRBJ2-2; TRBD2 matches 8 bases. Germline CDR1 GTSNPN, CDR2 SVGIG (reference sequence). Unmatched junction bases numbered 1, after V lost 0 bases and J lost 7 bases. CDR3 size: 13 residues. The CDR3 sequence is CAWSVGRGGELFF. The CDR3 bases are TGTGCCTGGAGTGTCGGGAGGGGCGGGGAGCTGTTTTTT.

The chain recombines TRBV27 with TRBJ1-4, with D possibly being TRBD1 (5 bases). CDR1 and CDR2 (germline): MNHEY, SMNVEV (reference sequence). The V and J ends lost 8 bases and 3 bases respectively, with 10 bases between them. CDR3 length equals 13 residues. Written as DNA, the CDR3 is TGTGCCAGCTCAGGGATGGCTAATGAAAAACTGTTTTTT. This encodes CASSGMANEKLFF.

CDR3 nucleotides: TGTGCCATCAGTGTTTACGGGGTTAACTATGGCTACACCTTC. It specifies CAISVYGVNYGYTF. This chain joins TRBV10-3 and TRBJ1-2, with D uncertain. The CDR3 has 14 residues. With 4 bases removed from V and 1 base from J, the gap between germline ends came to 10 bases. Germline V gene data show CDR1 as ENHRY and CDR2 as SYGVKD.

The chain joins TRBV7-7 to TRBJ2-2, with D unresolved. The germline gives CDR1 SSHAT, CDR2 FNYEAQ (reference sequence). The CDR3 is made up of 17 amino acids. Deletions cut 5 bases from V and 2 bases from J, with 18 bases between. The CDR3 spells CASSPGLTPSNTGELFF. In DNA, the CDR3 is TGTGCCAGCAGCCCAGGTCTAACCCCTTCAAACACCGGGGAGCTGTTTTTT.

The V call is TRBV5-4, the J call TRBJ2-7; 7 nucleotides match TRBD1. This CDR3 has 13 residues. V lost 6 bases to trimming and J lost 5 bases; unmatched junction nucleotides: 8. The germline V gene encodes CDR1 SGHNT and CDR2 YYREEE (reference sequence). CDR3: CASNDRVSHEQYF. DNA for the CDR3: TGTGCCAGCAACGACAGGGTTTCCCACGAGCAGTACTTC. The full variable domain, in which reference TRBV5-4 and TRBJ2-7 provide the parts outside the CDR3, is ETGVTQSPTHLIKTRGQQVTLRCSSQSGHNTVSWYQQALGQGPQFIFQYYREEENGRGNFPPRFSGLQFPNYSSELNVNALELDDSALYLCASNDRVSHEQYFGPGTRLTVT.

The rearrangement joins TRBV30 to TRBJ2-3; D perhaps matches TRBD2 (7 bases). The CDR3 is 12 amino acids. Germline loops: CDR1 GTSNPN, CDR2 SVGIG (reference sequence). Between the trimmed V and J ends, which lost 4 bases and 6 bases, there was a span of 11 bases. CDR3 protein: CAWTRGADTQYF. The CDR3 DNA is TGTGCCTGGACCCGGGGGGCGGATACGCAGTATTTT.

The genes are TRBV5-8 and TRBJ1-1; TRBD1 agrees at 8 bases. The CDR3 contains 17 residues. The germline V gene encodes CDR1 SGHTS and CDR2 YDEGEE. V trimming: 0 bases; J trimming: 6 bases; junction bases outside the gene matches: 13. The CDR3 DNA is TGTGCCAGCAGCTTGGTCCAGGGGGCGCGTCTGGTCCCTGAAGCTTTCTTT. Its protein is CASSLVQGARLVPEAFF.

The chain recombines TRBV11-2 with TRBJ2-1; 12 bases align to TRBD2. This CDR3 is built from 16 residues. The ends lost 5 bases at V and 9 bases at J; junction bases unmatched: 11. The germline gives CDR1 SGHAT, CDR2 FQNNGV. The CDR3 DNA sequence: TGTGCCAGCAGCAACGCCGGACTAGCGGGATTGGCTGAGCAGTTCTTC. Protein sequence: CASSNAGLAGLAEQFF.

J is TRBJ2-1 and V is TRBV5-1; 13 bases are a match to TRBD2. The CDR3 has 16 residues. From germline, CDR1 is SGHRS and CDR2 YFSETQ. V trimming: 5 bases; J trimming: 5 bases; junction bases outside the gene matches: 7. This CDR3 reads CASSPGTSGADNEQFF. CDR3 DNA sequence: TGCGCCAGCAGTCCCGGGACTAGCGGGGCTGACAATGAGCAGTTCTTC.

The genes are TRBV5-1 and TRBJ2-3, with 8 bases aligning to TRBD2. Germline loops: CDR1 SGHRS, CDR2 YFSETQ. J was trimmed by 4 bases and V by 0 bases; bases with no gene match: 10. This CDR3 has 17 amino acids. The CDR3 nucleotides are TGCGCCAGCAGCTTGGCTCGGCCTAGCGGGCTTCCAGATACGCAGTATTTT. Protein: CASSLARPSGLPDTQYF.

The chain employs TRBV7-6 and TRBJ2-1; 11 nucleotides line up with TRBD2. The germline V gene encodes CDR1 SGHVS and CDR2 FNYEAQ. This CDR3 contains 16 residues. V trimming: 2 bases; J trimming: 3 bases; junction bases outside the gene matches: 3. The DNA of the CDR3 is TGTGCCAGCAGCTTATCGGGGACTAGCGGCTACAATGAGCAGTTCTTC. It translates to CASSLSGTSGYNEQFF.

This sequence joins TRBV7-6 and TRBJ2-3; a possible D gene is TRBD2 (5 bases). Trimming left V 5 bases short and J 5 bases short, with 14 bases between. This CDR3 comprises 14 residues. Germline V gives CDR1 SGHVS, CDR2 FNYEAQ. The CDR3 is CASSQRVGVDTQYF. The CDR3 region has the DNA TGTGCCAGCAGCCAGCGAGTCGGGGTAGATACGCAGTATTTT.

The rearrangement joins TRBV18 to TRBJ2-7; 10 nucleotides line up with TRBD1. Germline V CDR1 and CDR2: KGHSH, LQKENI. The CDR3 contains 15 residues. Losses at the gene ends were 0 bases for V and 2 bases for J; bases not matched to a gene: 1. The CDR3 loop is CASSPPGQGTYEQYF. CDR3 bases: TGTGCCAGCTCACCACCGGGACAGGGGACCTACGAGCAGTACTTC.

The chain recombines TRBV4-2 with TRBJ2-1; 15 positions match TRBD2. The J segment lost 8 bases and the V segment lost 0 bases, leaving 2 bases of the junction unmatched. CDR1 LGHNA and CDR2 YNFKEQ come from the germline V gene. The CDR3 sequence is 16 residues long. This chain's CDR3 is CASSQDRTSGRDEQFF. The CDR3 DNA follows: TGTGCCAGCAGCCAAGACCGGACTAGCGGGAGGGATGAGCAGTTCTTC.

The CDR3 DNA follows: TGTGCCAGCAGTTTGGGACAGGGGGCGAGGCAGTACTTC. Residues: CASSLGQGARQYF. J is TRBJ2-7 and V is TRBV27; TRBD1 matches at 12 bases. With V trimmed by 3 bases and J by 9 bases, 3 bases remained unmatched. From germline, CDR1 is MNHEY and CDR2 SMNVEV (reference sequence). The CDR3 consists of 13 residues.

The chain recombines TRBV7-9 with TRBJ1-1; D remains unclear. From germline, CDR1 is SEHNR and CDR2 FQNEAQ (reference sequence). Trimming left V 0 bases short and J 0 bases short, with 14 bases between. The length of the CDR3 is 17 residues. For the CDR3, the DNA is TGTGCCAGCAGCTTAGCGCAACGGGGATCCATGAACACTGAAGCTTTCTTT. Amino acids: CASSLAQRGSMNTEAFF.

This clone has just one count. This chain joins TRBV9 and TRBJ2-1, with 7 bases matching TRBD2. Losses at the gene ends were 0 bases for V and 7 bases for J; bases not matched to a gene: 10. The CDR3 extends over 16 amino acids. Germline V gives CDR1 SGDLS, CDR2 YYNGEE. CDR3 nucleotide sequence: TGTGCCAGCAGCGTAGCGGGGAATAGCGGGCTTAATGAGCAGTTCTTC. Translated: CASSVAGNSGLNEQFF.